Listed here is a single T cell receptor beta chain. The antigen is unknown. This sample is drawn from a study of blood T cells in healthy people across ages. Study observations and caveats: Diversity estimates from one million T cells were considered underestimates.

Each donor supplied around 9.9 milliliters of peripheral blood. Isolated PBMCs totaled at least 6.5 million in each sample. Next came a second PCR, run for roughly 7 to 12 cycles, which used a sample-barcoded 5' primer along with a J-beta primer mix. Tagging of each cDNA molecule was performed by a template-switch adaptor with 12 random nucleotides. A single record per CDR3 protein comes from TCRdb applying MiXCR to the 5' RACE reads. The data hold hundreds of thousands of distinct CDR3 sequences, with approximately 30% observed a single time. Sequencing was carried out using blood. The sequence derives from a woman older than 75 in good health.

The CDR3 reads CSASLGGTYEQYF. CDR3 DNA: TGCAGTGCATCCCTCGGGGGAACCTACGAGCAGTACTTC. This chain links TRBV20-1 with TRBJ2-7, with D tentatively TRBD2 (6 bases). The CDR3 length is 13 residues. Germline V lookup: CDR1 DFQATT, CDR2 SNEGSKA (reference sequence). Deletions cut 6 bases from V and 2 bases from J, with 14 bases between.